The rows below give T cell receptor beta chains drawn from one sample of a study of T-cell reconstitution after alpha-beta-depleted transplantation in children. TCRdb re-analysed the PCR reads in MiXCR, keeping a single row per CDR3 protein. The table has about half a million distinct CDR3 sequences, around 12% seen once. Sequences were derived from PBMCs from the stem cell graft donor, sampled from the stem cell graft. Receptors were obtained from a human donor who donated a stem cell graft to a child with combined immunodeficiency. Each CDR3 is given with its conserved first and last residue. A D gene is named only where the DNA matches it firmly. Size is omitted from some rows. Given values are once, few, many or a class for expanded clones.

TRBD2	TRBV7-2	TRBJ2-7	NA	TGTGCCAGCAGCTTAGTGAGCGGGACGTCTTCCTACGAGCAGTACTTC	CASSLVSGTSSYEQYF
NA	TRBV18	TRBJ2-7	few	TGTGCCAGCTGCAACCAAACAGGCGACACCTACGAGCAGTACTTC	CASCNQTGDTYEQYF
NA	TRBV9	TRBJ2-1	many	TGTGCCAGCAGCGTAGTGGACCTCCCTAAGGGTGGAAATGAGCAGTTCTTC	CASSVVDLPKGGNEQFF
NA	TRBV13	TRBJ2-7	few	TGTGCCAGCAGCCCTCGGGGTAGCGACGGCGAGCAGTACTTC	CASSPRGSDGEQYF
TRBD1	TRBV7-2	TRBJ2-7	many	TGTGCCAGCAGCTTGACAGGGGGCTCCTACGAGCAGTACTTC	CASSLTGGSYEQYF
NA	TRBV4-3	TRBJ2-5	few	TGCGCCAGCAGCCAAGTTGCGGCAGGGGCAGAGACCCAGTACTTC	CASSQVAAGAETQYF
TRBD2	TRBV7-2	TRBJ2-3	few	TGTGCCAGCAGCTTATCGGCGGGGGAGCAAGATACGCAGTATTTT	CASSLSAGEQDTQYF
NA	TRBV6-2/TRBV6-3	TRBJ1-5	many	TGTGCCAGCAGACTGGACAGCAATCAGCCCCAGCATTTT	CASRLDSNQPQHF
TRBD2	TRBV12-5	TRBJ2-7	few	TGTGCTAGTGGTTTTCAGACTAGCGGGAGCACCTACGAGCAGTACTTC	CASGFQTSGSTYEQYF
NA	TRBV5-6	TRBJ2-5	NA	TGTGCCAGCAGCTTAACAGGGCTTCTTCTAGAGACCCAGTACTTC	CASSLTGLLLETQYF
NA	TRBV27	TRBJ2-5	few	TGTGCCAGCAGTGCTGGGGGCATATGGGAGACCCAGTACTTC	CASSAGGIWETQYF
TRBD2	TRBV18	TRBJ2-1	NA	TGTGCCAGCTCACCACAAGCACGGGGGGGAGCCTACAATGAGCAGTTCTTC	CASSPQARGGAYNEQFF
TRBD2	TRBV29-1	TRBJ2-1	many	TGCAGCGTTGAACTTCTTAGCGGGAGGACTGAGCAGTTCTTC	CSVELLSGRTEQFF
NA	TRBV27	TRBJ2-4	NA	TGTGCCAGCAGTTTAGTCCAGGGATACATTCAGTACTTC	CASSLVQGYIQYF
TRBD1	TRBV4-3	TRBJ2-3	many	TGCGCCAGCAGCCAAGATCGGGACAGGGGGTCAGATACGCAGTATTTT	CASSQDRDRGSDTQYF
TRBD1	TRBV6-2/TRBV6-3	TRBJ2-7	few	TGTGCCAGCAGTGGATGGACAGGGCGCGAGCAGTACTTC	CASSGWTGREQYF
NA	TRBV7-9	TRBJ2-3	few	TGTGCCAGCAGCTTAGCGGGATCCAAGGATACGCAGTATTTT	CASSLAGSKDTQYF
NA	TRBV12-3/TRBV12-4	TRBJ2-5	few	TGTGCCAGCACTTCGGCAGGGGAGGGGACCCAGTACTTC	CASTSAGEGTQYF
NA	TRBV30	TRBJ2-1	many	TGTGCCTGGAGTGCTAGCGTCCCCTTTTCCTACAATGAGCAGTTCTTC	CAWSASVPFSYNEQFF
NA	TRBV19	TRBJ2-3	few	TGTGCCAGTAGTGCGGACAACACAGATACGCAGTATTTT	CASSADNTDTQYF
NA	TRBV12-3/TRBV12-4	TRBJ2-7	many	TGTGCCAGCAGTCCGAGGTGGATGCTAGAAGTCGACTACGAGCAGTACTTC	CASSPRWMLEVDYEQYF
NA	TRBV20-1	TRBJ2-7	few	TGCAGTGCGCGTAACAGGGTAAACTACGAGCAGTACTTC	CSARNRVNYEQYF
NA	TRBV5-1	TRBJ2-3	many	TGCGCCAGCAGAGTGCAGCCTAGCACAGATACGCAGTATTTT	CASRVQPSTDTQYF
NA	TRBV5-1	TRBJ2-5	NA	TGCGCCAGCAGCTTGACAGTTAGGCGCGAGACCCAGTACTTC	CASSLTVRRETQYF
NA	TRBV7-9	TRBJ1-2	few	TGTGCCAGCAGCTTAGGATCAGGGACGGCCAGGAACTATGGCTACACCTTC	CASSLGSGTARNYGYTF
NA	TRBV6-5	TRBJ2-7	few	TGTGCCAGCAGTTACGAGGGACAAGGAACCGAGCAGTACTTC	CASSYEGQGTEQYF
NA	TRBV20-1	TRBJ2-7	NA	TGCAGTGTGGGAGACAGCTATCTCTCCTACGAGCAGTACTTC	CSVGDSYLSYEQYF
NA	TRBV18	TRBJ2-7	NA	TGTGCCAGCTCCCGAGAAGGCCTGTCCTACGAGCAGTACTTC	CASSREGLSYEQYF
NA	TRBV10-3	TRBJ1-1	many	TGTGCCATCAGTGTGGTCGGCGCTGAAGCTTTCTTT	CAISVVGAEAFF
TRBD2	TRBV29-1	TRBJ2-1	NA	TGCAGCGTTGAAGATAGGCGGGGGGGCCCCGGTGAGCAGTTCTTC	CSVEDRRGGPGEQFF
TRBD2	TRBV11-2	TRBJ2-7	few	TGTGCCAGCAGCCCTCCGGGACTAGCGGGAGAATTGTACGAGCAGTACTTC	CASSPPGLAGELYEQYF
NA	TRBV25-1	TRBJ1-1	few	TGTGCCAGCAGTTCCAGGGGAGAGGCTGAAGCTTTCTTT	CASSSRGEAEAFF
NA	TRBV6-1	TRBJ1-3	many	TGTGCCAGCTCCCCACTTAAGGGCTCTGGAAACACCATATATTTT	CASSPLKGSGNTIYF
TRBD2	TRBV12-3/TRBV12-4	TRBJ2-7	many	TGTGCCAGCAGTTTACCCGGCGGGAGGCTCTACGAGCAGTACTTC	CASSLPGGRLYEQYF
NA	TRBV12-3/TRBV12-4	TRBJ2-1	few	TGTGCCAGCAGTGGGAGCTCCTACAATGAGCAGTTCTTC	CASSGSSYNEQFF
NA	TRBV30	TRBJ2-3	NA	TGTGCCTGGAGTGATAGGACTACGCAGTATTTT	CAWSDRTTQYF
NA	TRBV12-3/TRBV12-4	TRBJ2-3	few	TGTGCCAGCAGCCCCACCTCCTGGGTAAATACAGATACGCAGTATTTT	CASSPTSWVNTDTQYF
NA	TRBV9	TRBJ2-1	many	TGTGCCAGCAGCGTGGGACATGAGCAGTTCTTC	CASSVGHEQFF
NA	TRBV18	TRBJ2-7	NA	TGTGCCAGCTCACCACGCACAGACACCTTTTCCTACGAGCAGTACTTC	CASSPRTDTFSYEQYF
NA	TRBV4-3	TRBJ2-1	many	TGCGCCAGCAGCCAAGATTGGGACGTTTGGGGCAATGAGCAGTTCTTC	CASSQDWDVWGNEQFF
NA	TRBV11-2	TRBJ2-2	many	TGTGCCAGCAGCTTAGTAGTAACAGGGAACACCGGGGAGCTGTTTTTT	CASSLVVTGNTGELFF
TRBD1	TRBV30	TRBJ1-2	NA	TGTGCCTGGAGCCCGACAGGGAACTATGGCTACACCTTC	CAWSPTGNYGYTF
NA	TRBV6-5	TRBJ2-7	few	TGTGCCAGCAGTTACTCGGCAGGGGACTACGAGCAGTACTTC	CASSYSAGDYEQYF
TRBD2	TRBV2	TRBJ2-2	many	TGTGCCAGTGCTAGCGGGAAGGGCGGGGAGCTGTTTTTT	CASASGKGGELFF
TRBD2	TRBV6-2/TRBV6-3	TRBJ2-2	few	TGTGCCAGCAGTTACCTCCCCGGCGGGGGGGCTGCCGGGGAGCTGTTTTTT	CASSYLPGGGAAGELFF
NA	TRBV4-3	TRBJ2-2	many	TGCGCCAGCAGCCAAGAAGTGGGGCTAGAAGGCGGGGAGCTGTTTTTT	CASSQEVGLEGGELFF
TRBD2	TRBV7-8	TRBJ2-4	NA	TGTGCCAGCAGCCCCTATCCGGGACTAGCGGGATTGGAAAACATTCAGTACTTC	CASSPYPGLAGLENIQYF
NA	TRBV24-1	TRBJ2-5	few	TGTGCCACCAGCCCCGGGGCAGGCCGAGAGACCCAGTACTTC	CATSPGAGRETQYF
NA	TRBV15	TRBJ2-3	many	TGTGCCACCAGCAGCGGAAGACTAGAGGTAGATACGCAGTATTTT	CATSSGRLEVDTQYF
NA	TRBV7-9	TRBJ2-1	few	TGTGCCAGCAGCAATTCCGGGACCCCCTACAATGAGCAGTTCTTC	CASSNSGTPYNEQFF
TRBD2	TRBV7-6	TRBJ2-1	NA	TGTGCCAGCAGCTTAGGACTAGCGGGGGGTGACTCCTACAATGAGCAGTTCTTC	CASSLGLAGGDSYNEQFF
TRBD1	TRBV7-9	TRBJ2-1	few	TGTGCCAGCAGCGACCTCCCCGAGGGGGCGTCACCCAATGAGCAGTTCTTC	CASSDLPEGASPNEQFF
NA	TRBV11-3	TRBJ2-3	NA	TGTGCCAGCAGTGGGGGATTGGCTTATAATACGCAGTATTTT	CASSGGLAYNTQYF
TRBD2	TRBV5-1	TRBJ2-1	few	TGCGCCAGCAGCTACACTAGCGGGAGGAACAATGAGCAGTTCTTC	CASSYTSGRNNEQFF
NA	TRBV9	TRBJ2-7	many	TGTGCCAGCAGCGTAGGGGGGACGGGGGACTACGAGCAGTACTTC	CASSVGGTGDYEQYF
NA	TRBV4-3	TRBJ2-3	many	TGCGCCAGCAGCCAAGGACTAGGAGGGGAAGGTACGCAGTATTTT	CASSQGLGGEGTQYF
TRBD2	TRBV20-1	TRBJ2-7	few	TGCAGCATCATAGCGGGGACCACCTACGAGCAGTACTTC	CSIIAGTTYEQYF
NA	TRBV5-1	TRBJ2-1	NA	TGCGCCAGCAGCTTGGCCCCCGGGGCGGTTAGGAATGAGCAGTTCTTC	CASSLAPGAVRNEQFF
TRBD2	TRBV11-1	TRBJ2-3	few	TGTGCCAGCAGCTGGGACTATACAGATACGCAGTATTTT	CASSWDYTDTQYF
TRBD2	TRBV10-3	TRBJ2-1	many	TGTGCCATCAGTCCGGGACTAGCCCGAGGGGGGAATGAGCAGTTCTTC	CAISPGLARGGNEQFF